This paragraph covers one T cell receptor beta chain sequence. Its specificity is unknown. Time point meaning: persistent/refractory GD, antithyroid drugs over 5 years with positive TRAb. RNA isolated from PBMCs was used to make the TCR library. In Xi'an, China, an endocrinology department was the source of patients. The data originate from a study of regulatory T cells in long-lasting Graves disease. Overall study results and limits: Researchers examined only peripheral blood and not thyroid tissue.

Sequencing libraries for TCR beta were prepared with iRepertoire HTBI primers and Arm-PCR of CDR3 regions. In TCRdb, the multiplex PCR reads were re-called with MiXCR into one record per CDR3 protein. This table has more than 300,000 distinct CDR3 sequences, around 23% appearing once. CDR3 size: 13 residues. With 4 bases clipped from V and 8 bases from J, the junction kept 5 bases outside the gene matches. Per germline, CDR1 MDHEN and CDR2 SYDVKM. This specimen consisted of peripheral blood mononuclear cells (PBMCs), obtained when the disease was refractory, from a patient treated with antithyroid drugs. This TCR came from a woman in her thirties or forties with Graves disease. The rearrangement joins TRBV28 to TRBJ1-2; 9 nucleotides line up with TRBD1. The CDR3 loop is CASSSQGAGGYTF. CDR3 bases: TGTGCCAGCAGTTCACAGGGGGCGGGGGGCTACACCTTC.